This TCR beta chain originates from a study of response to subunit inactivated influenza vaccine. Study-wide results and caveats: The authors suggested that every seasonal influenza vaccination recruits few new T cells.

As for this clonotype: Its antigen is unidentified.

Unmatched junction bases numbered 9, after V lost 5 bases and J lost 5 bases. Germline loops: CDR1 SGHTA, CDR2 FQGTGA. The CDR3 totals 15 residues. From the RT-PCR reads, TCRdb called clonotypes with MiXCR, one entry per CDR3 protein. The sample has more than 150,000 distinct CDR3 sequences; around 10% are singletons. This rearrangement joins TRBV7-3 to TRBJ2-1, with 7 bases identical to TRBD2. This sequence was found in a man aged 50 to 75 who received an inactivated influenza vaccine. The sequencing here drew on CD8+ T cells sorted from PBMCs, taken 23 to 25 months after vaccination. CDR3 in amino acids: CASSRLSGGNNEQFF. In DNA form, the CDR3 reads TGTGCCAGCAGCCGACTGTCGGGAGGAAACAATGAGCAGTTCTTC.